The present entry profiles one T cell receptor beta chain with its context. Antigen unknown. Germline V CDR1 and CDR2: SGHTA, FQGNSA. The CDR3 length is 15 residues. This sample was taken from a study of shared clonotypes between healthy human individuals. Data came from immunoSEQ multiplex PCR; TCRdb stores just in-frame clones and leaves some out. The sample includes millions of clones, about 95% seen only once; the top ten take more than 0.95%. Study results and limitations: Non-shared clonotypes had lower generation probabilities than clonotypes shared by all four sorted-subset donors.

CD45RO-negative CD8 cells positively selected for CCR7 made up the naive population, which excluded terminally differentiated effector memory CD45RA+ cells. Participating donors were healthy, HIV-negative adults free of recent acute infections or vaccinations. The sample was naive CD8+ T cells sorted from blood. The clonotype was recovered from a man aged 18 to 29 in good health. V gene TRBV7-2 combines with J gene TRBJ2-5; the match to TRBD2 covers 10 bases. The end of the DNA fits TRBJ2-7 better, so the J call may be wrong. The CDR3 loop is CASSLVAGGSYEQYF. In nucleotides, the CDR3 is TGTGCCAGCAGCTTAGTAGCGGGAGGATCCTACGAGCAGTACTTC.